This section outlines one TCR beta chain sequence together with its context. The target antigen is unknown. The study based diagnoses on clinical symptoms, serum thyroxine and TRAb, thyroid ultrasound and orbital computed tomography. Regions amplified from RNA transcripts were the TCR beta CDR3 regions. Using the HTBI primer set, a first-round RT-PCR was run on the TCR CDR3. TCRdb recomputed calls from the multiplex PCR reads with MiXCR, one row per CDR3 protein. The table records roughly 520,000 distinct CDR3 sequences, roughly a quarter of them present only once. This sample is drawn from a study of T cells in Graves' hyperthyroidism and ophthalmopathy. Study findings and constraints: Classification by a 13 V-J model distinguished ophthalmopathy from stable hyperthyroidism. Among clonotypes expanded in thyroid above 0.001, most were also found in blood. The model identified upcoming ophthalmopathy a median around 7.1 months ahead of onset.

Germline CDR1 SGDLS, CDR2 YYNGEE. V was shortened by 3 bases and J by 0 bases, with 16 bases between the two germline ends. The CDR3 totals 16 residues. The TCR was taken from a woman aged 25 to 39 with Graves' ophthalmopathy. Sequencing was carried out using blood. The chain joins TRBV9 to TRBJ2-7; D remains unclear. CDR3 in DNA: TGTGCCAGCAGCGGACCCCCCCAGGCTGCCTCCTACGAGCAGTACTTC. It encodes CASSGPPQAASYEQYF.